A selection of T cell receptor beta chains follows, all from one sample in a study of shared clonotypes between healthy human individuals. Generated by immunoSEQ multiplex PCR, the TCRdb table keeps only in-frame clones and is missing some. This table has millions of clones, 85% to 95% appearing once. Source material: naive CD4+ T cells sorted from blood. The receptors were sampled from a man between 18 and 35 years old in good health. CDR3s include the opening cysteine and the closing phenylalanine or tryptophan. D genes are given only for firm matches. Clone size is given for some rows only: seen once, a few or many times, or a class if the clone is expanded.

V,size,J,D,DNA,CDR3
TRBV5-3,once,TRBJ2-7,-,TGTGCCAGAAGCGGGCGGGGAGAGCAGTACTTC,CARSGRGEQYF
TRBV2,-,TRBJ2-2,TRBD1,TGTGCCAGCAGTTACCCAGGGGGCCGGGACGGGGAGCTGTTTTTT,CASSYPGGRDGELFF
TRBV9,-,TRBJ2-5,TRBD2,TGTGCCAGCAGCCCCTCCCACGGGAGGGCCCCCCCGTTGTTGTACTTC,CASSPSHGRAPPLLYF
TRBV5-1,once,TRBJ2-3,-,TGCGCCAGCAGCTTAACCGACTCGACTAGCACAGATACGCAGTATTTT,CASSLTDSTSTDTQYF
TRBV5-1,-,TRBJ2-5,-,TGCGCCAGCAGCCTTGGACAGCTCCAAGAGACCCAGTACTTC,CASSLGQLQETQYF
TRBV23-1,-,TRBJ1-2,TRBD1,TGCGCCAGCAGTCGGCCCGGGACAGGGGATGGCTACACCTTC,CASSRPGTGDGYTF
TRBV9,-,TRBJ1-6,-,TGTGCCAGCAGCACATTTTTGGCCAATTCACCCCTCCACTTT,CASSTFLANSPLHF
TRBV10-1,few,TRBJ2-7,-,TGCGCCAGCAGTGAGTCGGGGACCTACGAGCAGTACTTC,CASSESGTYEQYF
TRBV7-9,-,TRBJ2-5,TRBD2,TGTGCCAGCAGCACCGGGACTAGCGGGAGTAAGGGGTACCAAGAGACCCAGTACTTC,CASSTGTSGSKGYQETQYF
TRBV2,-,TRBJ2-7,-,TGTGCCAGCAGTGAATGGGGCGCGGAGTTGAGCGAGCAGTACTTC,CASSEWGAELSEQYF
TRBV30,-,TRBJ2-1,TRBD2,TGTGCCTGGAGTGTTGGAAGCGGGGGGGTTGAGCAGTTCTTC,CAWSVGSGGVEQFF
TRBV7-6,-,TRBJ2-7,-,TGTGCCAGCAGCCTGCAGGGAGGCGGGAACTACGAGCAGTACTTC,CASSLQGGGNYEQYF
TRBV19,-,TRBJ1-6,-,TGTGCCAGTACCCTGGGACTGGTTAATTCACCCCTCCACTTT,CASTLGLVNSPLHF
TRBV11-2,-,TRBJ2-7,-,TGTGCCAGCAGGACGCCGGGAAACGGCGAGCAGTACTTC,CASRTPGNGEQYF
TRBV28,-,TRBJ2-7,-,TGTGCCAGCAGTTTATTTATAGGGTTCGGGCAGGCCTCCTACGAGCAGTACTTC,CASSLFIGFGQASYEQYF
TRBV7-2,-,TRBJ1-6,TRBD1,TGTGCCAGCAGTACGTGGCGGACAGGGGCCCCTTCCCTCCACTTT,CASSTWRTGAPSLHF
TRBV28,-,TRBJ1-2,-,TGTGCCAGCAGTACCACTTTGGGCACGAACTATGGCTACACCTTC,CASSTTLGTNYGYTF
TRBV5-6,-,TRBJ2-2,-,TGTGCCAGCAGCCCCAGTTCGGTAGCGAACACCGGGGAGCTGTTTTTT,CASSPSSVANTGELFF
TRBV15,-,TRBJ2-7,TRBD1,TGTGCCACCAGCAGGGGCGGCGGGACAGGAGAGCAGTACTTC,CATSRGGGTGEQYF
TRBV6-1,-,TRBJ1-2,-,TGTGCCAGCAGTGCTGGAGCTAACTATGGCTACACCTTC,CASSAGANYGYTF
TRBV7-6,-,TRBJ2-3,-,TGTGCCAGCAGCTTAGGGTCTAGCTGGACAGATACGCAGTATTTT,CASSLGSSWTDTQYF
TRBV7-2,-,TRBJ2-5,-,TGTGCCAGCAGCTTAGGGCTAGTTGCTGAGACCCAGTACTTC,CASSLGLVAETQYF
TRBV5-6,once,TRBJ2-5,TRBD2,TGTGCCAGCAGCGCGGGACTAGGGGGAACTCAAGAGACCCAGTACTTC,CASSAGLGGTQETQYF
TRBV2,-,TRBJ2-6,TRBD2,TGTGCCAGCAGCGAGGCGACTAGCGGAGTGAGCTCTGGGGCCAACGTCCTGACTTTC,CASSEATSGVSSGANVLTF
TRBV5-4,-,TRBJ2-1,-,TGTGCCAGCAGTGATAGGCCTAGGAGCTCCTACAATGAGCAGTTCTTC,CASSDRPRSSYNEQFF
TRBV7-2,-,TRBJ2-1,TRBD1,TGTGCCAGCAGCCTGAGGGACAGGTCGTCCCAGTTCTTC,CASSLRDRSSQFF
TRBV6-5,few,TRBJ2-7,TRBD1,TGTGCCACCGGGACAGGGGCCTACGAGCAGTACTTC,CATGTGAYEQYF
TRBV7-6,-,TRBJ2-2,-,TGTGCCAGCAGCTTAACAGGACACTACACCGGGGAGCTGTTTTTT,CASSLTGHYTGELFF
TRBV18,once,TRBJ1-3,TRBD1,TGTGCCAGCTCACCTGCGGGACAGGAGGGGAACACCATATATTTT,CASSPAGQEGNTIYF